This T cell receptor (beta chain) was identified during a study of T cells after yellow fever vaccination (dated by TCRdb to between 2018 and 2021). Describing the broader study: Libraries from fractions with low cell numbers were prepared with the SMART-Seq v4 Ultra Low Input RNA kit. Blood samples were taken at several timepoints before and after primary and secondary immunization, and bulk PBMC replicates and cell subsets were isolated. Bulk TCR alpha and beta repertoires were sequenced longitudinally to track T-cell clones before and after primary and booster YFV17D yellow fever vaccination. Two healthy male donors made up the cohort, one aged 18 to 30 years and the other aged 30 to 40 years. Study-wide findings and limitations: Compared with the primary T-cell response, the secondary T-cell response was faster but weaker, reaching its peak on day 5 rather than on day 15. Because only a couple of donors were included in the study, the extent to which the findings can be generalized is limited. A small fraction of clonotypes showed up in both the CD4 and CD8 compartments, probably as a result of convergent recombination. FACS-sorted repertoires could contain abundant contaminating clonotypes from the bulk population, so computational filtering was required. Most clones expanded after primary vaccination (96% of CD4 and around 88% of CD8) were re-detected after the booster, suggesting that broad memory maintenance occurred.

Instrument used: Illumina NovaSeq 6000. Synthesis of TCR cDNA relied on 5'RACE template switching, a step that introduced a universal primer site along with unique molecular identifiers. cDNA synthesis was primed from both the TCR alpha and TCR beta constant segments. Library amplification involved two PCR steps, and the second step added sample barcodes and sequencing adapters. Sequencing of the libraries was done on either Illumina HiSeq 2500 (2x100 bp) or NovaSeq (2x150 bp). Processing in the source paper ran as follows. MIGEC was used to demultiplex reads and collapse the reads into UMI consensus sequences, and MiXCR was used for V(D)J alignment. Clonotypes responding to the vaccine were identified with edgeR on replicate PBMC samples, with the criteria of FDR below 0.01 and a log2 fold change above 5 up to day 15. Bulk clonotypes were assigned CD4 or CD8 identity according to which sequenced CD4 or CD8 repertoire held them at higher abundance. Using fastp at Q25 and MiXCR, TCRdb reprocessed the public reads and kept productive beta chains. A single entry per CDR3 protein holds the most common genes and DNA from its merged rows. These V and J calls originate from TCRdb's pipeline instead of the authors' own analysis. This sample holds about 350,000 distinct CDR3 sequences; about an eighth were observed only once. Of the sample, 2.5% to 4% is held by the ten largest clones.

From its cysteine to its phenylalanine, the CDR3 spans 16 amino acids. Here the CDR3 DNA is all that survives: 48 bases in frame from base 1. V loses 2 bases of germline sequence and J loses 5 bases, and the interval between the two ends is 18 bases. The germline V gene provides CDR1 SGHVS and CDR2 FQNEAQ. The treatment or condition label here, explained by the study, means: live attenuated yellow fever vaccine strain. A standard Ficoll-Paque protocol was used to isolate PBMCs from peripheral blood. Dynabeads CD4 and CD8 positive selection kits were used to isolate CD4 and CD8 T-cell fractions. TriZol was used to extract RNA from bulk PBMCs, from CD4 and CD8 fractions, and from dextramer-positive and dextramer-negative fractions. Points on this clonotype: Its antigen is still unknown. No per-base quality is available; no much larger clone lies one base away.

The chain couples TRBV7-8 to TRBJ2-5, with the D segment identity uncertain. The sequences come from CD4+ T cells sorted from PBMCs, collected 15 days after the yellow fever booster vaccination. This TCR was recovered from a man younger than 30 who received the YFV17D yellow fever vaccine. CDR3 protein: CASSLRALGSGETQYF. The nucleotide sequence is given as TGTGCCAGCAGCTTAAGAGCGCTAGGTAGTGGGGAGACCCAGTACTTC.